This T cell receptor beta chain is from a study of blood T cell repertoires in COVID-19. Study summary: The United States, Italy and Spain were the sources of the acute and convalescent COVID-19 samples.

The CDR3 covers 16 residues. V lost 6 bases, J lost 4 bases, and 21 bases lay in between. Germline V gives CDR1 MNHEY, CDR2 SMNVEV (reference sequence). Method: immunoSEQ multiplex PCR; TCRdb's copy keeps in-frame clones and lacks some. In the table there are about 48,000 clones, approximately 83% of which are singletons. The specimen sequenced was peripheral blood. The source is a man between 65 and 79 years old with acute or convalescent COVID-19. V usage is TRBV27 and J usage is TRBJ1-1; D possibly corresponds to TRBD1 (5 bases). CDR3 in amino acids: CASRKRRGELGTEAFF. The CDR3 DNA reads TGTGCCAGCAGAAAGCGGCGGGGGGAGTTAGGCACTGAAGCTTTCTTT.